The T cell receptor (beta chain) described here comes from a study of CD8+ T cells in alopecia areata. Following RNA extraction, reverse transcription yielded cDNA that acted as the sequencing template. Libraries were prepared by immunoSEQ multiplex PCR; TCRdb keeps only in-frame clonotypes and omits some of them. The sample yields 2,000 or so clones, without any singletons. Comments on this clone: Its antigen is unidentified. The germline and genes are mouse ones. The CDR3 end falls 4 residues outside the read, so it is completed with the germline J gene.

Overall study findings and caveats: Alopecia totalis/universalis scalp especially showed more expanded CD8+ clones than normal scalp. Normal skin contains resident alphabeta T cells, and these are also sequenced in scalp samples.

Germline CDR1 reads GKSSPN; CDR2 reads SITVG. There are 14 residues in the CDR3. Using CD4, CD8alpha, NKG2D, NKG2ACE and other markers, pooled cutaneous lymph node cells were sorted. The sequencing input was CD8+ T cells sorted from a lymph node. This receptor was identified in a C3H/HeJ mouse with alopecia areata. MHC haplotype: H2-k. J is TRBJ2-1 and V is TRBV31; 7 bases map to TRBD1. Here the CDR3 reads CAWSLVQGSAEQFF. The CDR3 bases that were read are TGTGCCTGGAGTCTAGTACAGGGGAGCGCT.